This TCR beta chain was recovered during a study of shared clonotypes between healthy human individuals. Notes on the study in general: Blood was the only sampled material, and tissue repertoires likely differ.

The CDR3 is 13 residues long. CDR1 is SGHAT, CDR2 FQNNGV, per germline. With V trimmed by 5 bases and J by 5 bases, 2 bases remained unmatched. Those who donated were healthy HIV-negative adults, with no recent acute infections or vaccinations reported. The genomic DNA of each subset was split evenly across several immunoSEQ plates. For sorted subsets, roughly 210 ng DNA per replicate equaled around 30,000 T cell genomes. The table came from immunoSEQ multiplex PCR; TCRdb's copy has only in-frame clones and leaves some out. The data show millions of clones, with about 92% seen just once and over 0.12% held by the top ten. About this clone: Its antigen is still unknown.

Sequencing was done on a sample of naive CD4+ T cells sorted from blood. The subset was: CD45RA+ positively selected. The chain combines TRBV11-2 with TRBJ2-5, with 10 bases lining up with TRBD1. This clonotype originated in a man between 18 and 35 years old in good health. CDR3 sequence reads: CASSRDRGETQYF. CDR3 nucleotides: TGTGCCAGCAGCAGGGACAGGGGTGAGACCCAGTACTTC. The full variable domain, completed using reference TRBV11-2 and TRBJ2-5, is EAGVAQSPRYKIIEKRQSVAFWCNPISGHATLYWYQQILGQGPKLLIQFQNNGVVDDSQLPKDRFSAERLKGVDSTLKIQPAKLEDSAVYLCASSRDRGETQYFGPGTRLLVL.